The 25 T cell receptor beta chains in this list originate from one sample, sequenced in a study of T-cell memory formation after mild COVID-19. TCRdb re-called the 5' RACE reads with MiXCR, one entry per CDR3 protein. The sample lists about 350,000 distinct CDR3 sequences; about an eighth were seen once. The source material was PBMCs or a T cell subset sorted from them (not recorded which). Every receptor here comes from a man aged 18-30 years who had mild COVID-19 (a few samples of this study predate the infection). Cell type and time point are not known.

This chain links TRBV5-6 with TRBJ1-5; D is unclear. V was shortened by 0 bases and J by 8 bases, with 9 bases between the two germline ends. The CDR3 totals 13 residues. Per the germline V gene, CDR1 is SGHDT and CDR2 is YYEEEE. DNA of the CDR3: TGTGCCAGCAGCTTGGGTGATGGTAAGCCCCAGCATTTT. The encoded protein is CASSLGDGKPQHF. The variable domain in full, with the rest retrieved from reference TRBV5-6 and TRBJ1-5, is DAGVTQSPTHLIKTRGQQVTLRCSPKSGHDTVSWYQQALGQGPQFIFQYYEEEERQRGNFPDRFSGHQFPNYSSELNVNALLLGDSALYLCASSLGDGKPQHFGDGTRLSIL.

The CDR3 region has the DNA TGTGCCATCAGGGGACTAACCTACGAGCAGTACTTC. Amino acids: CAIRGLTYEQYF. The rearrangement joins TRBV10-3 to TRBJ2-7; 7 bases line up with TRBD2. Trimming cost V 6 bases and J 2 bases; bases outside gene matches: 1. CDR1 and CDR2 from the germline V gene are ENHRY and SYGVKD. The CDR3 totals 12 residues.

This clonotype was seen more than once but under ten times. The rearrangement uses TRBV5-5 and TRBJ1-3; no reliable D call. V lost 2 bases and J lost 8, with 14 bases in between. The CDR3 is 14 residues long. From germline, CDR1 is SGHKS and CDR2 YYEKEE (reference sequence). The CDR3 nucleotides read TGTGCCAGCAGCTTAGTAACGGGAGCCGACACCATATATTTT. It specifies CASSLVTGADTIYF.

This clonotype was detected only a few times. CDR3 residues: CASSSRPREDTQYF. The DNA for the CDR3 is TGTGCCAGCAGCTCGCGCCCTAGGGAAGATACGCAGTATTTT. V usage is TRBV7-2 and J usage is TRBJ2-3; unclear D gene. Germline CDR1 is SGHTA and CDR2 is FQGNSA. This CDR3 comprises 14 residues. Trimming cost V 4 bases and J 5 bases, with 13 bases left between them. Full variable domain (missing parts from reference TRBV7-2 and TRBJ2-3): GAGVSQSPSNKVTEKGKDVELRCDPISGHTALYWYRQSLGQGLEFLIYFQGNSAPDKSGLPSDRFSAERTGGSVSTLTIQRTQQEDSAVYLCASSSRPREDTQYFGPGTRLTVL.

This clonotype was observed a few times. The chain recombines TRBV3-1 with TRBJ1-6; 9 bases are a match to TRBD1. This CDR3 is built from 14 residues. J lost 11 bases, V lost 4 bases, and 6 bases had no gene match. Germline CDR1 and CDR2: LGHDT and YNNKEL (reference sequence). The CDR3 region has the DNA TGTGCCAGCAGCCCAACGGGACAGGGCGCACCCCTCCACTTT. It translates to CASSPTGQGAPLHF.

This clonotype was detected only once. This chain joins TRBV12-3 or TRBV12-4 and TRBJ2-7; D unresolved. This CDR3 is built from 12 residues. The V end lost 6 bases, the J end lost 3 bases, and 9 bases lay between the germline ends. The CDR3 loop is CASSSVYYEQYV. The CDR3 DNA follows: TGTGCCAGCAGCTCGGTTTACTACGAGCAGTACGTC.

This chain joins TRBV6-5 and TRBJ2-3; either TRBD1 or TRBD2 may supply D (5 bases each). V lost 1 base and J lost 4, with 15 bases in between. This CDR3 comprises 16 residues. Germline V CDR1 and CDR2: MNHEY, SVGAGI. CDR3 region: CASSYLAHGASDTQYF. In nucleotides, the CDR3 is TGTGCCAGCAGTTACTTAGCGCATGGGGCCTCAGATACGCAGTATTTT.

The table lists this clonotype with a few counts. V is TRBV7-6 and J is TRBJ1-2; 7 bases align to TRBD1. With V trimmed by 5 bases and J by 8 bases, 14 bases remained unmatched. The CDR3 spans 15 residues. Germline V lookup: CDR1 SGHVS, CDR2 FNYEAQ. The CDR3 spells CASSPRRGGGGGYTF. For the CDR3, the DNA is TGTGCCAGCAGCCCCCGGCGGGGCGGAGGGGGCGGCTACACCTTC.

The rearrangement uses TRBV6-2 or TRBV6-3 and TRBJ1-2, with D tentatively TRBD1 (5 bases). Germline CDR1 MNHEY, CDR2 SVGEGT. The V end lost 3 bases, the J end lost 8 bases, and 16 bases lay between the germline ends. The CDR3 is 14 residues long. The CDR3 protein is CASSYPDWGRGYTF. CDR3 bases: TGTGCCAGCAGTTATCCTGACTGGGGACGAGGCTACACCTTC.

V gene TRBV6-1 combines with J gene TRBJ2-3; D not certain. The V gene's germline CDR1 is MNHNS and CDR2 SASEGT. Between the trimmed V and J ends, which lost 2 bases and 6 bases, there was a span of 12 bases. This CDR3 comprises 14 residues. CDR3 nucleotides: TGTGCCAGCAGTGAAAGGGATATCGGGGATACGCAGTATTTT. Amino acids: CASSERDIGDTQYF.

There are a few counts of this clonotype. The chain employs TRBV12-3 or TRBV12-4 and TRBJ2-5; 8 bases are shared with TRBD1. Unmatched junction bases numbered 8, after V lost 6 bases and J lost 5 bases. This CDR3 is built from 14 residues. The CDR3 here is CASSSDRERETQYF. CDR3 in DNA: TGTGCCAGCAGCTCGGACAGGGAGCGGGAGACCCAGTACTTC.

The chain combines TRBV20-1 with TRBJ2-3, with 7 bases that match TRBD2. This CDR3 comprises 13 residues. Trimming removed 6 bases from V and 5 bases from J; junction bases left unmatched: 8. Germline V gene sequence: CDR1 DFQATT, CDR2 SNEGSKA (reference sequence). The CDR3 here is CSANGSGGDTQYF. For the CDR3, the DNA is TGCAGTGCCAACGGGTCGGGGGGAGATACGCAGTATTTT.

This clonotype has at least ten counts. The chain links TRBV7-3 to TRBJ1-2; D gene ambiguous. Germline CDR1 is SGHTA and CDR2 is FQGTGA. Trimming removed 2 bases from V and 8 bases from J, with 12 bases in between. This CDR3 spans 13 amino acids. CDR3 coding DNA: TGTGCCAGCAGCTTACGTTCCGCCGGCGGCTACACCTTC. Translated: CASSLRSAGGYTF.

This clonotype was seen many times. The V call is TRBV20-1, the J call TRBJ1-1; D remains ambiguous. Trimming pared 6 bases from V and 4 bases from J, leaving 18 bases between. The CDR3 loop spans 14 amino acids. The germline CDR1 and CDR2 sequences are DFQATT and SNEGSKA (reference sequence). In DNA, the CDR3 is TGCAGTGCCCTGAGCTATTCCCTTTCCACTGAAGCTTTCTTT. It specifies CSALSYSLSTEAFF.

The V gene is TRBV4-3, the J gene TRBJ2-3, with D maybe TRBD1 (5 bases). CDR1 is LGHNA, CDR2 YSLEER, per germline. This CDR3 region has 16 residues. Trimming took 4 bases from V and 1 from J, leaving 15 bases between them. The CDR3 loop is CASSPDIRFGTDTQYF. CDR3 nucleotides: TGCGCCAGCAGCCCGGACATACGGTTTGGCACAGATACGCAGTATTTT.

In its sample, this clonotype was seen many times. V gene TRBV5-1 combines with J gene TRBJ2-5, with TRBD2 identical over 14 bases. This CDR3 comprises 18 residues. CDR1 SGHRS and CDR2 YFSETQ come from the germline V gene. After removal of 0 bases from V and 2 bases from J, the junction contained 6 bases not matched to a gene. In DNA, the CDR3 is TGCGCCAGCAGCTTGGCCGGACTAGCGGGGGGCTTACAAGAGACCCAGTACTTC. Residues: CASSLAGLAGGLQETQYF. Complete variable domain (other parts from reference TRBV5-1 and TRBJ2-5): KAGVTQTPRYLIKTRGQQVTLSCSPISGHRSVSWYQQTPGQGLQFLFEYFSETQRNKGNFPGRFSGRQFSNSRSEMNVSTLELGDSALYLCASSLAGLAGGLQETQYFGPGTRLLVL.

The chain carries TRBV7-2 and TRBJ1-6; 8 nucleotides match TRBD1. Trimming removed 4 bases from V and 3 bases from J; junction bases left unmatched: 5. The CDR3 totals 16 residues. Germline V gene lookup returns CDR1 SGHTA and CDR2 FQGNSA. The CDR3 DNA sequence: TGTGCCAGCAGCTCGAGGACAGGGCACTATAATTCACCCCTCCACTTT. Protein: CASSSRTGHYNSPLHF.

Only a few counts were recorded for this clonotype. V is TRBV6-1 and J is TRBJ1-2; D possibly corresponds to TRBD1 (6 bases). V was cut by 8 bases and J by 6 bases, with 16 bases left in between. The CDR3 is 13 residues long. CDR1 is MNHNS, CDR2 SASEGT, per germline. CDR3 in amino acids: CASAEQGDDGYTF. In nucleotides, the CDR3 is TGTGCCAGCGCAGAACAGGGTGACGATGGCTACACCTTC.

This clonotype was seen once. This chain links TRBV20-1 with TRBJ2-7; D remains ambiguous. V dropped 1 base and J dropped 5 bases, with 9 bases sitting between them. CDR1 DFQATT and CDR2 SNEGSKA come from the germline V gene (reference sequence). The CDR3 loop spans 12 amino acids. The DNA of the CDR3 is TGCAGTGCTAGAGGTTTGATACACGAGCAGTACTTC. Its protein product is CSARGLIHEQYF.

This clonotype was observed a few times. CDR3 amino acids: CSVVPPTGLNTEAFF. The CDR3, as DNA: TGCAGCGTTGTTCCGCCGACAGGGTTGAACACTGAAGCTTTCTTT. The gene calls are TRBV29-1 and TRBJ1-1; 7 nucleotides agree with TRBD1. CDR3 length: 15 residues. J was trimmed by 0 bases and V by 4 bases; bases with no gene match: 8. Germline V gene data show CDR1 as SQVTM and CDR2 as ANQGSEA. The variable domain in full, completed from reference TRBV29-1 and TRBJ1-1, reads SAVISQKPSRDICQRGTSLTIQCQVDSQVTMMFWYRQQPGQSLTLIATANQGSEATYESGFVIDKFPISRPNLTFSTLTVSNMSPEDSSIYLCSVVPPTGLNTEAFFGQGTRLTVV.

This clonotype has at least ten counts. This chain connects TRBV10-3 to TRBJ1-1; D is unresolved. Trimming pared 4 bases from V and 1 base from J, leaving 10 bases between. Looked up from germline, CDR1 is ENHRY and CDR2 is SYGVKD. This CDR3 comprises 14 residues. CDR3 in DNA: TGTGCCATCAGTGCGTGGGGTGAGAACACTGAAGCTTTCTTT. This sequence encodes CAISAWGENTEAFF.

This clonotype occurred a few times. The V and J genes are TRBV19 and TRBJ1-5, with D perhaps matching TRBD1 (5 bases). V gave up 5 bases and J gave up 6 bases, with 17 bases separating them. Germline CDR1 reads LNHDA; CDR2 reads SQIVND (reference sequence). CDR3 length: 15 residues. Written as DNA, the CDR3 is TGTGCCAGTAGTCGTGGGTTGCAGGGTCGTCAGCCCCAGCATTTT. Amino acid sequence: CASSRGLQGRQPQHF.

This clonotype was counted between two and nine times. The chain uses TRBV5-1 and TRBJ2-7; 9 positions match TRBD2. Germline V gene data show CDR1 as SGHRS and CDR2 as YFSETQ. The CDR3 sequence is 16 residues long. Trimming cost V 0 bases and J 1 base; bases outside gene matches: 5. The CDR3 nucleotides read TGCGCCAGCAGCTTGGGATGGCTAGCGGGGTCCTACGAGCAGTACTTC. It codes for CASSLGWLAGSYEQYF.

For the CDR3, the DNA is TGCGCCAGCAGCCAATTAACAAGCGGGGAGCTGTTTTTT. Its translation: CASSQLTSGELFF. V and J are TRBV4-1 and TRBJ2-2; D unclear. The germline gives CDR1 MGHRA, CDR2 YSYEKL. V gave up 2 bases and J gave up 7 bases, with 8 bases separating them. The CDR3 length is 13 residues.

The sample holds many counts of this clonotype. The genes are TRBV12-3 or TRBV12-4 and TRBJ2-5; D may be TRBD1 or TRBD2 (5 bases each). V was shortened by 7 bases and J by 5 bases, with 17 bases between the two germline ends. The CDR3 spans 14 residues. The DNA of the CDR3 is TGTGCCAGCAAATTTTCTGGGGGTTCGGAGACCCAGTACTTC. It yields the protein CASKFSGGSETQYF.